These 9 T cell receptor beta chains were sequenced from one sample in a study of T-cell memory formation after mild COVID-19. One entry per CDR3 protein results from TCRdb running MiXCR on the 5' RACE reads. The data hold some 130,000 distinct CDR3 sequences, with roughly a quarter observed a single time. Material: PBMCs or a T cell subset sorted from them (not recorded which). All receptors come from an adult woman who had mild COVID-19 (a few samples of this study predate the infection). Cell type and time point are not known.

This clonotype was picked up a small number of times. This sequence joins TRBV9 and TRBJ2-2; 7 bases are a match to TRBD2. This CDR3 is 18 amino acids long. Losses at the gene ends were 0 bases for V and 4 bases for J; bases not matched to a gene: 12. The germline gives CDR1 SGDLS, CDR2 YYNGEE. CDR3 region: CASSVEERGVYVTGELFF. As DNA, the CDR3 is TGTGCCAGCAGCGTAGAGGAGCGGGGCGTATATGTCACCGGGGAGCTGTTTTTT.

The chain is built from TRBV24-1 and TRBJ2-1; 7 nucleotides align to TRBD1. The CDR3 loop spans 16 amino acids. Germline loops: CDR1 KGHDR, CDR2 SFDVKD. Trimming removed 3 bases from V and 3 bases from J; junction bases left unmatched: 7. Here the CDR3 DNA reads TGTGCCACCAGTGATCGCGGACAGGCAGACTACAATGAGCAGTTCTTC. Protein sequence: CATSDRGQADYNEQFF.

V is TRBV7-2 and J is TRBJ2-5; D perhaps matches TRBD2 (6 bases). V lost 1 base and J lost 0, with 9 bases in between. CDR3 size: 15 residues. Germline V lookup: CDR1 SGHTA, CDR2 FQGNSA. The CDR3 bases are TGTGCCAGCAGCTTAGATCCGGGGGACCAAGAGACCCAGTACTTC. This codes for CASSLDPGDQETQYF.

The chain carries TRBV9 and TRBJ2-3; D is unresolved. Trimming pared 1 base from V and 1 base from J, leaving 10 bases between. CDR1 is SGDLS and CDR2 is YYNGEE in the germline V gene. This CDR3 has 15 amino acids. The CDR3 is CASSVRLDGTDTQYF. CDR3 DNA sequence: TGTGCCAGCAGCGTAAGGCTAGATGGCACAGATACGCAGTATTTT.

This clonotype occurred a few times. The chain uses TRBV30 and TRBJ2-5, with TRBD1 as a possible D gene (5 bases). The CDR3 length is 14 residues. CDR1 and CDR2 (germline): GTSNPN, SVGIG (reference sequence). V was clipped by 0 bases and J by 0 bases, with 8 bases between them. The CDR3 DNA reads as TGTGCCTGGAGTGTCCAGGGTCACCAAGAGACCCAGTACTTC. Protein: CAWSVQGHQETQYF.

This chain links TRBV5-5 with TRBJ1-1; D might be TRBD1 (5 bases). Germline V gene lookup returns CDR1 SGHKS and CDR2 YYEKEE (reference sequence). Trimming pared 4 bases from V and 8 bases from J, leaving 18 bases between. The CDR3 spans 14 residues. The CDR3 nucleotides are TGTGCCAGCAGCCCGGGGGACGGTGAAAGGGAAGCTTTCTTT. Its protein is CASSPGDGEREAFF.

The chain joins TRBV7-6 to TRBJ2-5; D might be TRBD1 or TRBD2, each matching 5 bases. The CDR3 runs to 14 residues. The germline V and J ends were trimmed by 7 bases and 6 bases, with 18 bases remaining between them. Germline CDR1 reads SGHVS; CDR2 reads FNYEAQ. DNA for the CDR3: TGTGCCAGCACACCTCCCCGGGGACCCCAGACCCAGTACTTC. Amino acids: CASTPPRGPQTQYF.

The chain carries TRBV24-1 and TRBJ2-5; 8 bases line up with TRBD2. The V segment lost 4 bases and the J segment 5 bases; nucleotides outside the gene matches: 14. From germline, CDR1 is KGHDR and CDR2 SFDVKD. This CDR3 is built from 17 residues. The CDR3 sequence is CATSEGGRRFGGETQYF. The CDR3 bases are TGTGCCACCAGTGAAGGCGGGAGGAGGTTTGGCGGGGAGACCCAGTACTTC.

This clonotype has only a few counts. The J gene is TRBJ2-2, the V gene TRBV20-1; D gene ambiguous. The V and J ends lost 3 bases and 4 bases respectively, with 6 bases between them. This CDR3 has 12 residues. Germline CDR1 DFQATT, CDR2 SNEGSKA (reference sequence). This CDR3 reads CSARNPTGELFF. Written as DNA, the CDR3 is TGCAGTGCTAGGAACCCCACCGGGGAGCTGTTTTTT.